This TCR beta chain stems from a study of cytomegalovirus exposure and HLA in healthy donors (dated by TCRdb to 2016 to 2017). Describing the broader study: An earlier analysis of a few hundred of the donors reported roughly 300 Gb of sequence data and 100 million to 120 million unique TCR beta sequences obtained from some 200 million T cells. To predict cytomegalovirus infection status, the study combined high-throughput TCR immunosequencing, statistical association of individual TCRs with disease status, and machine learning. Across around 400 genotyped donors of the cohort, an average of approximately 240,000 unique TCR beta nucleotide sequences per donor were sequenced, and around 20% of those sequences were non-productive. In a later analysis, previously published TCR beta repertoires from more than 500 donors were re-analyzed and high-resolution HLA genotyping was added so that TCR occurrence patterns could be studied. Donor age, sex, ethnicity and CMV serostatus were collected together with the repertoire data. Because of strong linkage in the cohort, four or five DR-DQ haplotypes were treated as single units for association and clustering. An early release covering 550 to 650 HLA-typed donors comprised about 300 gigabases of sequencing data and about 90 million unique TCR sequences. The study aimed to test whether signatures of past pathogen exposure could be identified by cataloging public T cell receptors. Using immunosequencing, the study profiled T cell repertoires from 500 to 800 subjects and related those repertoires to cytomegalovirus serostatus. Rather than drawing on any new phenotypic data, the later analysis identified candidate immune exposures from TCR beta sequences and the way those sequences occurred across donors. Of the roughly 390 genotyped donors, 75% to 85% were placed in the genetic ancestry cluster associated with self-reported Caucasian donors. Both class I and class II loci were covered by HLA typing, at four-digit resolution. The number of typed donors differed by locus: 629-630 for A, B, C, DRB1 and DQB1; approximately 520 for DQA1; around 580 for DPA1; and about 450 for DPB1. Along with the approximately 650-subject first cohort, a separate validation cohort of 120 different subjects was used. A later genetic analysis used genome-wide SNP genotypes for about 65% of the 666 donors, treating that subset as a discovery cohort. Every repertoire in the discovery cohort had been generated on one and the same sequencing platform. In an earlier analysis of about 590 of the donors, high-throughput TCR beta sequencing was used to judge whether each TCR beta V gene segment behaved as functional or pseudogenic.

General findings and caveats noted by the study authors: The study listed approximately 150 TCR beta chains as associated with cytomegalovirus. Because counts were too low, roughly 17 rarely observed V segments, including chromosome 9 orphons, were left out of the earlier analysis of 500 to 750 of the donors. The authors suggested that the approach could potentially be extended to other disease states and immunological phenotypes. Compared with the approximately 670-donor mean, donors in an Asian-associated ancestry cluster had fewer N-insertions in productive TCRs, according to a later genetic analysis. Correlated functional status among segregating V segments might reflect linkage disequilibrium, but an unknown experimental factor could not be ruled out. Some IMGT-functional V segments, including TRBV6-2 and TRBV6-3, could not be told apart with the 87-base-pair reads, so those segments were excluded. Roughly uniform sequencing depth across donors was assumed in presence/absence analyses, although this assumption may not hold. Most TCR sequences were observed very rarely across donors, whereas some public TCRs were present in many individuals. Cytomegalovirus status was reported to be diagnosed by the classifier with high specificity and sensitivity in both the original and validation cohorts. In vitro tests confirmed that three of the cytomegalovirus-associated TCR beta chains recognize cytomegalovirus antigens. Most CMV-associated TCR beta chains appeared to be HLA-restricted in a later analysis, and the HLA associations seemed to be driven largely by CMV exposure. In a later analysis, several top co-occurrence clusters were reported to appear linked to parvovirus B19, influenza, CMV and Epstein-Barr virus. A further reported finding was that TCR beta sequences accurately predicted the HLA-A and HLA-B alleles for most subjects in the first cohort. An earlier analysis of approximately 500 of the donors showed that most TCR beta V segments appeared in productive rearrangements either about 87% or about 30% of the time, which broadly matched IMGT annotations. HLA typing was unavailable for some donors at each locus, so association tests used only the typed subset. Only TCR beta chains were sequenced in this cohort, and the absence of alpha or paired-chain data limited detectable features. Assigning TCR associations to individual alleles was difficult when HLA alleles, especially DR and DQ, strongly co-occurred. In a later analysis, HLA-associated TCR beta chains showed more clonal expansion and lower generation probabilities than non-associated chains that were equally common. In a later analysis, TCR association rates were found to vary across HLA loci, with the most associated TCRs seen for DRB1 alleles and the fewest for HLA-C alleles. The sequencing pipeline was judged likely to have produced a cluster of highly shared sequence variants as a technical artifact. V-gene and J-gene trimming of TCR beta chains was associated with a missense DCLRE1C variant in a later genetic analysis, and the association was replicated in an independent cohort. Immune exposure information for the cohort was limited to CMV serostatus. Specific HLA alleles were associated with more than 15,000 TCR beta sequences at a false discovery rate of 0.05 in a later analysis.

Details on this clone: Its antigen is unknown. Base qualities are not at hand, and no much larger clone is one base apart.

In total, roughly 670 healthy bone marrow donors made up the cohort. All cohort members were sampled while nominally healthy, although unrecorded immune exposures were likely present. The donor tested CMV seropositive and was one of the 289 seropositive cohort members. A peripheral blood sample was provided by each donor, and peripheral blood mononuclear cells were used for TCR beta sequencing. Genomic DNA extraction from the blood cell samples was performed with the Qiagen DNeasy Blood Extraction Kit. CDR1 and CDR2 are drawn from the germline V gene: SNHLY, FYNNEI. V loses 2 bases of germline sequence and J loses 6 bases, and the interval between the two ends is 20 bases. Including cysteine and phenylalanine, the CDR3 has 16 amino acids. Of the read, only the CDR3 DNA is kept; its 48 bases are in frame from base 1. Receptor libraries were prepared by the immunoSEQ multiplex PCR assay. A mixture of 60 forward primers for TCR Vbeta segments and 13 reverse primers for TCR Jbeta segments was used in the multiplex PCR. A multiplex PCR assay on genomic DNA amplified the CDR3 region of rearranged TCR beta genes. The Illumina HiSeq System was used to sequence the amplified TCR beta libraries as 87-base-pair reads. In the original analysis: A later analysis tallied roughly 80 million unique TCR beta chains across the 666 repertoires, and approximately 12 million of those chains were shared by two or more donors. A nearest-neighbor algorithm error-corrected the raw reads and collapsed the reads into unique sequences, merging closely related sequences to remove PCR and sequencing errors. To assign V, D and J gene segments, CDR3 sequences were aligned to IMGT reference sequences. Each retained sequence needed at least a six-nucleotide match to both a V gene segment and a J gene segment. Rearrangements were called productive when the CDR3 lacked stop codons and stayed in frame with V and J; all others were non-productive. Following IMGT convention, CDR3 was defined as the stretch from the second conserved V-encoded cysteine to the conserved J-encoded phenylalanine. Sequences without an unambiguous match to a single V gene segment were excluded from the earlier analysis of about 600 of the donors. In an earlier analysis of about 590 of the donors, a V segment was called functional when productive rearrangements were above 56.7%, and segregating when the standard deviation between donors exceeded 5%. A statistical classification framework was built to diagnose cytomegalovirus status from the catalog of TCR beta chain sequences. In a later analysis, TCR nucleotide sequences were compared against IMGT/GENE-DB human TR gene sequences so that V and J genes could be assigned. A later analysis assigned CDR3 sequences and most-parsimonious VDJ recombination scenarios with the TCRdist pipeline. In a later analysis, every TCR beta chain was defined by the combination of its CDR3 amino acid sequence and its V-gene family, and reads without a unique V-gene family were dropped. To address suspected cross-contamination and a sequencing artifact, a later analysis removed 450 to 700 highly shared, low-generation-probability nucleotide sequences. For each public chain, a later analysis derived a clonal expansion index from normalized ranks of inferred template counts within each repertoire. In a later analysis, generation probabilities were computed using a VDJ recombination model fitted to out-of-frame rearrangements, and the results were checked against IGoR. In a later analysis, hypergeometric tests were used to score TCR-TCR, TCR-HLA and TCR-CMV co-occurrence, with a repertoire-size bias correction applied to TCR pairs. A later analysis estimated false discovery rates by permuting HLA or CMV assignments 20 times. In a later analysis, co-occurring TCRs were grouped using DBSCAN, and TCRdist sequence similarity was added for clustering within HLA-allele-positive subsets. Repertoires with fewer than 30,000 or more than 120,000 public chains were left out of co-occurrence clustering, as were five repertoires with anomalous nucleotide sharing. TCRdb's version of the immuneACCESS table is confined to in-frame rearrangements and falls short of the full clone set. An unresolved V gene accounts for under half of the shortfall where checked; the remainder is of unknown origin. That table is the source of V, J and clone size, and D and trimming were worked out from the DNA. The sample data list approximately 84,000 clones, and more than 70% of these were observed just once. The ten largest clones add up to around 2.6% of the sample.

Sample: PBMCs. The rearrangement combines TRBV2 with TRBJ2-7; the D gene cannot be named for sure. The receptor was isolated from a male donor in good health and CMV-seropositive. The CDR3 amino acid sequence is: CASSEFSGWNDGEQYF. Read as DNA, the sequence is TGTGCCAGCAGTGAATTTTCAGGTTGGAACGACGGCGAGCAGTACTTC.